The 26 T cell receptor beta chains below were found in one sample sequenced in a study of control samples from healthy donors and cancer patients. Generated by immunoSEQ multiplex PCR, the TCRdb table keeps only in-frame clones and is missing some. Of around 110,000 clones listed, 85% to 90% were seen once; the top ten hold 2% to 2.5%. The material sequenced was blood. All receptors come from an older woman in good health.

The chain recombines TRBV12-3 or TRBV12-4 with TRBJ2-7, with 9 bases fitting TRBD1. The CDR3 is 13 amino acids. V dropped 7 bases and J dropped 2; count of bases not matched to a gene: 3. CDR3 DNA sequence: TGTGCCAGCAATCGACAGGGGGCCTACGAGCAGTACTTC. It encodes CASNRQGAYEQYF.

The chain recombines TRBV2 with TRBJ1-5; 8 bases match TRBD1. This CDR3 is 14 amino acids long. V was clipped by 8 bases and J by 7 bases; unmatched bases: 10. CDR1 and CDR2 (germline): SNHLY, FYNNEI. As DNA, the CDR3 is TGTGCCAGCGGTTCAGGGGGCTTCGGACAGCCCCAGCATTTT. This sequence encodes CASGSGGFGQPQHF.

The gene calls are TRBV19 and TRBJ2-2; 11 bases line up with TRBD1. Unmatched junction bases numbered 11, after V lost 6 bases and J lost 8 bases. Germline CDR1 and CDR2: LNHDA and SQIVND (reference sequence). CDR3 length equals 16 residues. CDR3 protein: CASRDRGLGSPGELFF. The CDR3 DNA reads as TGTGCCAGTAGGGACAGGGGGCTAGGTAGCCCTGGGGAGCTGTTTTTT.

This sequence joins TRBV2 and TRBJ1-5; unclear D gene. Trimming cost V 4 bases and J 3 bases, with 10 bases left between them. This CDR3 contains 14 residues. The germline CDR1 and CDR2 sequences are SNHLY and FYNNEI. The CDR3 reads CASSVSQVNQPQHF. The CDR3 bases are TGTGCCAGCAGTGTATCTCAGGTCAATCAGCCCCAGCATTTT.

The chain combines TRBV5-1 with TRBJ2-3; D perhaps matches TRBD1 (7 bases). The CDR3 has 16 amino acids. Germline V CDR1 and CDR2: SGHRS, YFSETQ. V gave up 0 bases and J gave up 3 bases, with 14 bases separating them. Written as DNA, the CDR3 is TGCGCCAGCAGCTTGGGAGTCAGGGGGAGGACAGATACGCAGTATTTT. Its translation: CASSLGVRGRTDTQYF.

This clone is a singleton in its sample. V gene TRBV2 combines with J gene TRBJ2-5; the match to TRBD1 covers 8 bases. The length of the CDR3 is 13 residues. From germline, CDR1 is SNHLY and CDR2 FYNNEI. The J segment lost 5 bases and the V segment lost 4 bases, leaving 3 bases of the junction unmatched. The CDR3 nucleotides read TGTGCCAGCAGTGCGGACAGGGTGGAGACCCAGTACTTC. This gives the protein CASSADRVETQYF.

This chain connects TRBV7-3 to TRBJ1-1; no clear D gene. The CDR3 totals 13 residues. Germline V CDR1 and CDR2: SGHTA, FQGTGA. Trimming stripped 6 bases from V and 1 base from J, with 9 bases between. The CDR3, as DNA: TGTGCCAGCAGGCTCTCAGAGAACACTGAAGCTTTCTTT. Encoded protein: CASRLSENTEAFF.

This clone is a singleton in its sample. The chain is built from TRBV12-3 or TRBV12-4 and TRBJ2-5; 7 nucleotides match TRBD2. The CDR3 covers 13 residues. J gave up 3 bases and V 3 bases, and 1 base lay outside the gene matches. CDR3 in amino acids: CASSFRGEETQYF. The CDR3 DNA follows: TGTGCCAGCAGTTTCCGGGGGGAAGAGACCCAGTACTTC.

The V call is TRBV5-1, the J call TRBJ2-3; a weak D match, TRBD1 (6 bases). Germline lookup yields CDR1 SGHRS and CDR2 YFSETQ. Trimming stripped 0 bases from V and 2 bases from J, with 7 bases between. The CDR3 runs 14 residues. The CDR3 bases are TGCGCCAGCAGCTTGGGGGACACCACAGATACGCAGTATTTT. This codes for CASSLGDTTDTQYF.

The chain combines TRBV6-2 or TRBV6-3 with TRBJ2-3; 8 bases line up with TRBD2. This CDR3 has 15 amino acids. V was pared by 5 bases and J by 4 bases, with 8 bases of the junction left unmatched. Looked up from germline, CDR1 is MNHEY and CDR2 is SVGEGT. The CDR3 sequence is CASSPTGGGSDTQYF. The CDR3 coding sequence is TGTGCCAGCAGTCCGACGGGGGGGGGTTCAGATACGCAGTATTTT.

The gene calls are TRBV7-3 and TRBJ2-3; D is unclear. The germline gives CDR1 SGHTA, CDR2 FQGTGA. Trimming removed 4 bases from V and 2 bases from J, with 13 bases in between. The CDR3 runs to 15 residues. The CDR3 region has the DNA TGTGCCAGCAGCTATTCGGGTACATCCACAGATACGCAGTATTTT. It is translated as CASSYSGTSTDTQYF.

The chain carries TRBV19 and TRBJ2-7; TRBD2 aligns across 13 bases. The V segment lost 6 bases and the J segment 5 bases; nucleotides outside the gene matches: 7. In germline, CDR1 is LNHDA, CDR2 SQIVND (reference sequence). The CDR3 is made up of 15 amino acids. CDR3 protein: CASRGGTSGTHEQYF. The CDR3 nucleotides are TGTGCCAGTAGGGGTGGGACTAGCGGGACCCACGAGCAGTACTTC. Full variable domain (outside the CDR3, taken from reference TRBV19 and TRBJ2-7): DGGITQSPKYLFRKEGQNVTLSCEQNLNHDAMYWYRQDPGQGLRLIYYSQIVNDFQKGDIAEGYSVSREKKESFPLTVTSAQKNPTAFYLCASRGGTSGTHEQYFGPGTRLTVT.

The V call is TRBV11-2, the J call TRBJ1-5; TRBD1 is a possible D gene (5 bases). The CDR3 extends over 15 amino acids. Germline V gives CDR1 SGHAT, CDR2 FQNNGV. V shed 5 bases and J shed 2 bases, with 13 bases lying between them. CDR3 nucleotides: TGTGCCAGCAGCCTCCAGGGCGCGGGCAATCAGCCCCAGCATTTT. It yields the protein CASSLQGAGNQPQHF.

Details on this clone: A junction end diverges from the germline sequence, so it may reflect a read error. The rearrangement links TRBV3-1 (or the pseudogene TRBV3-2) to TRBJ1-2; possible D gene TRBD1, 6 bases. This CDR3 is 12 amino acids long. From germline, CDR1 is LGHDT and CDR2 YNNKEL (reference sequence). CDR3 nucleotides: TGTGCCACCTCAGGGGCGGTTTATGACTACACCTTC. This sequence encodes CATSGAVYDYTF.

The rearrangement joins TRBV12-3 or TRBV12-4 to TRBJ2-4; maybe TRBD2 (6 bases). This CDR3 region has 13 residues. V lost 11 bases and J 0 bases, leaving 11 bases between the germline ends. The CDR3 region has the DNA TGTGCCTTACGGGACTTAGCCAAAAACATTCAGTACTTC. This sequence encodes CALRDLAKNIQYF.

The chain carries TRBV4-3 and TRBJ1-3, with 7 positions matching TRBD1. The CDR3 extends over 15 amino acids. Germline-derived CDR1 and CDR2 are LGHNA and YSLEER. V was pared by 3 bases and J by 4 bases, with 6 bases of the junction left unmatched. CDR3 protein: CASSQTTGTGNTIYF. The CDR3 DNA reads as TGCGCCAGCAGCCAGACGACAGGGACCGGAAACACCATATATTTT.

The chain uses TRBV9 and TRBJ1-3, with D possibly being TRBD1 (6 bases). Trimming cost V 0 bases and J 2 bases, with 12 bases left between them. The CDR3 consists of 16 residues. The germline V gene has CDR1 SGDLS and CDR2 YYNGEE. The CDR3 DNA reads TGTGCCAGCAGCGTAGGGGGGCAGGGAACTGGAAACACCATATATTTT. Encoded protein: CASSVGGQGTGNTIYF.

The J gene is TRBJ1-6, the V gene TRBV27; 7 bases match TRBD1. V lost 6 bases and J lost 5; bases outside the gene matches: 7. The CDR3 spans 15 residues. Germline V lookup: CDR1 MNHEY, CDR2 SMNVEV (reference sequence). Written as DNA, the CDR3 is TGTGCCAGCAGAGGATGGGACAGCCATAATTCACCCCTCCACTTT. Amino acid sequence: CASRGWDSHNSPLHF.

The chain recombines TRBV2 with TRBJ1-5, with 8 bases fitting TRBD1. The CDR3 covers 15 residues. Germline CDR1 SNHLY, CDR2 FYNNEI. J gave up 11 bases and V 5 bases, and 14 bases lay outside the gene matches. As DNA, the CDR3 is TGTGCCAGCAGTTCAACGACAGGGGTATTTGGGACCCAGCATTTT. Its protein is CASSSTTGVFGTQHF.

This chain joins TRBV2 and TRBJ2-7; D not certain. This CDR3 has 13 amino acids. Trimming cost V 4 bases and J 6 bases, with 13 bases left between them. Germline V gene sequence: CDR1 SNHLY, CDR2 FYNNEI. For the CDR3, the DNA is TGTGCCAGCAGTGTCACCCTCGGCGGCGAGCAGTACTTC. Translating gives CASSVTLGGEQYF.

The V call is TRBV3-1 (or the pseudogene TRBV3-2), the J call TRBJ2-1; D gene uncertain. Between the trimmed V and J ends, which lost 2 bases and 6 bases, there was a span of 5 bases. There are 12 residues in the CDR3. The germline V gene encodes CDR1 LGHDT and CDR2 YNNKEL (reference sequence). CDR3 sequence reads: CASSQLSNEQFF. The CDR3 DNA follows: TGTGCCAGCAGCCAATTGTCCAATGAGCAGTTCTTC.

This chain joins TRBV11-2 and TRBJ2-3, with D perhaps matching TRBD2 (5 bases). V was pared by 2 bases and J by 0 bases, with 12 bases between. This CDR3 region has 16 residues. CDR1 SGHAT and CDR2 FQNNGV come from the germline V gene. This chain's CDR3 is CASSLQIAFSTDTQYF. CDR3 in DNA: TGTGCCAGCAGCTTACAAATAGCGTTTAGCACAGATACGCAGTATTTT.

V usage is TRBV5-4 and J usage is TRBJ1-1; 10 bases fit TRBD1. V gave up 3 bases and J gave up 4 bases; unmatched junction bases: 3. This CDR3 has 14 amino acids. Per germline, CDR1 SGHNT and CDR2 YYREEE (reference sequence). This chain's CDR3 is CASSSGQGSTEAFF. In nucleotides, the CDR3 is TGTGCCAGCAGCTCGGGACAGGGGAGCACTGAAGCTTTCTTT.

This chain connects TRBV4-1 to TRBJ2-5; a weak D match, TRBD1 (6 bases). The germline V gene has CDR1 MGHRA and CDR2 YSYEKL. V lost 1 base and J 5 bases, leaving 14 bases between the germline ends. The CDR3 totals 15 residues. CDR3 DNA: TGCGCCAGCAGCCAAGGTCCTCAGGGGATCGAGACCCAGTACTTC. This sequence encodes CASSQGPQGIETQYF.

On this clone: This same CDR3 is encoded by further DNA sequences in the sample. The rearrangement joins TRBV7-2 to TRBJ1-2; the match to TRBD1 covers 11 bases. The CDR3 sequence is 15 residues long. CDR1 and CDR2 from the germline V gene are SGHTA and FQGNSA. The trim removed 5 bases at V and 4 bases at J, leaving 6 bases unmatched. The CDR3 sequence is CASSPDRGQGYGYTF. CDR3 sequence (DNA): TGTGCCAGCAGCCCGGACAGGGGGCAAGGCTATGGCTACACCTTC.

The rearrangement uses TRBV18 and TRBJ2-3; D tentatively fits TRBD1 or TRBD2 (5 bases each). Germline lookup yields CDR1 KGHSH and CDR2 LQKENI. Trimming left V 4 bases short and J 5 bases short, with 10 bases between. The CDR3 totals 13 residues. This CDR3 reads CASSLGTLDTQYF. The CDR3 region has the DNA TGTGCCAGCTCACTTGGGACCTTAGATACGCAGTATTTT.